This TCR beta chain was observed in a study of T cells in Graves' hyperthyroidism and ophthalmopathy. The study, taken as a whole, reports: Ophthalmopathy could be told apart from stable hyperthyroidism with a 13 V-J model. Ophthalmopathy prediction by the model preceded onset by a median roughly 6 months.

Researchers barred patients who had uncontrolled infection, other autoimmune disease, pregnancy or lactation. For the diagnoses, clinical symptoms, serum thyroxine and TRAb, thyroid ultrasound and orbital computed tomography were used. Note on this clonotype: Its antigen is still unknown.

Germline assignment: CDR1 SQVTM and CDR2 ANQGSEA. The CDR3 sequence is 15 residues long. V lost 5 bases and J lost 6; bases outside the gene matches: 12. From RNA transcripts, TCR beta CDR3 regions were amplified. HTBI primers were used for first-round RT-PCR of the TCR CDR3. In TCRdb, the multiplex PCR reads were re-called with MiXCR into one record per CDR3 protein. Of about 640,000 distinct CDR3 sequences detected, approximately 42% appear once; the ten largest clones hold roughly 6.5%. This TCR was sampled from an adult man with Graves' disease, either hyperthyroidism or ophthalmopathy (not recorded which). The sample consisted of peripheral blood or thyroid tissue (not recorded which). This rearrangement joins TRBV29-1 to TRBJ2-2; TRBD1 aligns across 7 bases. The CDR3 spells CSVLTGPRGPGELFF. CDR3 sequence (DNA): TGCAGCGTTCTGACAGGGCCAAGGGGACCCGGGGAGCTGTTTTTT.